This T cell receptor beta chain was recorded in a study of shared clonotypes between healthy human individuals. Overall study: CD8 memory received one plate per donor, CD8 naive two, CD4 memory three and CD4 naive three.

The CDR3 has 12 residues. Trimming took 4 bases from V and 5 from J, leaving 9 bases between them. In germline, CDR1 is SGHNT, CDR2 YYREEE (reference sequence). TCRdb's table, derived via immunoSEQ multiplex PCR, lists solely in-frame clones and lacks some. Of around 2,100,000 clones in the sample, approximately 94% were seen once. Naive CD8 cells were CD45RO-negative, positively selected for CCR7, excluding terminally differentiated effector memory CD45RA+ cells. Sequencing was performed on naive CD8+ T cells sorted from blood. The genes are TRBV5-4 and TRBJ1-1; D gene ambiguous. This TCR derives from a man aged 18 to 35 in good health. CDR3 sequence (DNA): TGTGCCAGCAGCCAGCTGGAAACTGAAGCTTTCTTT. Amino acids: CASSQLETEAFF.